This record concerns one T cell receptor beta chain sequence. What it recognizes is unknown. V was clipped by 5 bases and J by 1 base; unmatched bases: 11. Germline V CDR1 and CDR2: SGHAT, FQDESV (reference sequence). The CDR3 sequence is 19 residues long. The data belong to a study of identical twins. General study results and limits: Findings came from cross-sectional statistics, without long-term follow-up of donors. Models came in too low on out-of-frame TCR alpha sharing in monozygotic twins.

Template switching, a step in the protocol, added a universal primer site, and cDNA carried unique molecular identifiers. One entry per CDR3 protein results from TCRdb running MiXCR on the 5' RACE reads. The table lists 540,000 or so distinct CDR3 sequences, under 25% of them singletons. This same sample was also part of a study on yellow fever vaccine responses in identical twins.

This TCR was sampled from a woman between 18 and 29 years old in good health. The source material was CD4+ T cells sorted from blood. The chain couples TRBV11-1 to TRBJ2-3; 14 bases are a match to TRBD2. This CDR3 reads CASSPGTSGSVRGTDTQYF. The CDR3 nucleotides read TGTGCCAGCAGCCCGGGGACTAGCGGGAGCGTTCGGGGCACAGATACGCAGTATTTT.